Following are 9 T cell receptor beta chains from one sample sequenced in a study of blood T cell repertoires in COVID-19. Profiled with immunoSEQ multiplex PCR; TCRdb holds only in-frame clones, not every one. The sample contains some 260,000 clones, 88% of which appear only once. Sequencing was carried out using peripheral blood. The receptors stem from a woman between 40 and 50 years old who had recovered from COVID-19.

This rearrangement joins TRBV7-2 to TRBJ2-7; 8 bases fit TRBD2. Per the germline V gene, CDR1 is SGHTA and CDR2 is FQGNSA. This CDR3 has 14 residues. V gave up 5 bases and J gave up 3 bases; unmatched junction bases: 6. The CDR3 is CASSPREGNYEQYF. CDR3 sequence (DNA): TGTGCCAGCAGCCCTCGGGAGGGGAACTACGAGCAGTACTTC.

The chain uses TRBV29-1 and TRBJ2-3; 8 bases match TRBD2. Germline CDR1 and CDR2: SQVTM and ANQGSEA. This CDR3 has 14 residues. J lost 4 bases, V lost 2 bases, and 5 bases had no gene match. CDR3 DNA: TGCAGCGTTGAACGGGGGGGTGGCGCAGATACGCAGTATTTT. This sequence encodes CSVERGGGADTQYF.

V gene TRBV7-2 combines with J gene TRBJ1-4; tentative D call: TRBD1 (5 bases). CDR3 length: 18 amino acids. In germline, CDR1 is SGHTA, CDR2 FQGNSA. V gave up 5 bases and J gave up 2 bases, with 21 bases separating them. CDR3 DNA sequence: TGTGCCAGCAGCCCCCGGCGGGCAGGGAGGATGACTAATGAAAAACTGTTTTTT. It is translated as CASSPRRAGRMTNEKLFF. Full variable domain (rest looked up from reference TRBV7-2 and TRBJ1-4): GAGVSQSPSNKVTEKGKDVELRCDPISGHTALYWYRQSLGQGLEFLIYFQGNSAPDKSGLPSDRFSAERTGGSVSTLTIQRTQQEDSAVYLCASSPRRAGRMTNEKLFFGSGTQLSVL.

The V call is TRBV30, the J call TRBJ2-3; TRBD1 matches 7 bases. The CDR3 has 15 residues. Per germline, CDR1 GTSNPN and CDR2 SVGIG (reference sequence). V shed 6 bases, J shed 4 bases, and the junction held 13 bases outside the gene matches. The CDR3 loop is CACPRQGNPADTQYF. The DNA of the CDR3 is TGTGCCTGCCCCCGACAGGGTAATCCCGCAGATACGCAGTATTTT.

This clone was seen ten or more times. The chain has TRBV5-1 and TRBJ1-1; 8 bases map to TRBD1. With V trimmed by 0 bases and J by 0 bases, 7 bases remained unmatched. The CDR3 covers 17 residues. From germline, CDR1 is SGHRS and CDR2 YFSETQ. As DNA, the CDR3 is TGCGCCAGCAGCTTGGGGGGGACAGGAGGCATGAACACTGAAGCTTTCTTT. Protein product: CASSLGGTGGMNTEAFF.

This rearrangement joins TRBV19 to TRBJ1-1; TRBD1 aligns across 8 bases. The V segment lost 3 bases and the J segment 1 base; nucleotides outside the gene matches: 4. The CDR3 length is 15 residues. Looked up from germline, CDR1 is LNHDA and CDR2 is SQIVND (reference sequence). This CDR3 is CASSIGTGKNTEAFF. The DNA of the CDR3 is TGTGCCAGTAGTATTGGGACAGGCAAGAACACTGAAGCTTTCTTT.

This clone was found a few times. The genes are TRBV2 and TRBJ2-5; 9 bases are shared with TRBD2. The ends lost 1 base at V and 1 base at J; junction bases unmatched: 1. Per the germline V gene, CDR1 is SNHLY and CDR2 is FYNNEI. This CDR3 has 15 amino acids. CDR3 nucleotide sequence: TGTGCCAGCAGTGAAGGGACTAGCGCCCAAGAGACCCAGTACTTC. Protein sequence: CASSEGTSAQETQYF.

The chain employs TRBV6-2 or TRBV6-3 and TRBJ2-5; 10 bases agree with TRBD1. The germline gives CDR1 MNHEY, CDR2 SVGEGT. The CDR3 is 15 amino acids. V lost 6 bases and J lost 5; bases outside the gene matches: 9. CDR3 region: CASSLRDRGWETQYF. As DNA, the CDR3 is TGTGCCAGCAGCCTCCGGGACAGGGGTTGGGAGACCCAGTACTTC.

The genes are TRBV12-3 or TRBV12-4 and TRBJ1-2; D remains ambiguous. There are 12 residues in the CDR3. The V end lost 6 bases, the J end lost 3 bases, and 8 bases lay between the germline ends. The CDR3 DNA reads TGTGCCAGCAGCCCCACAGACTATGGCTACACCTTC. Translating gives CASSPTDYGYTF.